Listed below are T cell receptor beta chains from one sample, sequenced in a study of blood T cells in healthy people across ages. One entry per CDR3 protein results from TCRdb running MiXCR on the 5' RACE reads. The table shows about 1,500,000 distinct CDR3 sequences, with under 30% occurring only once. The sequencing input was blood. The source of these receptors is a woman aged 25 to 39 in good health. Each CDR3 is given with its conserved first and last residue. The order of the fields is D gene, J gene, clone size, V gene, CDR3 DNA, CDR3 protein. A D gene is named only where the DNA matches it firmly. The size of a clone is reported for some rows only, either as once, few or many, or as a class for expanded clones.

NA | TRBJ2-6 | NA | TRBV19 | TGTGCCAGTAGGCGTAGCGCGGCCCTCACTGGGGCCAACGTCCGGACTTTC | CASRRSAALTGANVRTF
TRBD1 | TRBJ2-7 | NA | TRBV19 | TGTGCTACATACGGAGTCGGGACAGGGGGCGGCGAGCAGTACTTC | CATYGVGTGGGEQYF
NA | TRBJ2-1 | NA | TRBV20-1 | TGCAGTGCTAGAGAGGGAGGCCCCTACAGTGAGCAGTTCTTC | CSAREGGPYSEQFF
NA | TRBJ2-5 | NA | TRBV2 | TGTGCCAGCAGCCCCCCCCCGAACATCGAAGTAGGGACCCAGTACTTC | CASSPPPNIEVGTQYF
NA | TRBJ2-3 | few | TRBV5-5 | TGTGCCAGCAGCTTGGAGGTAGCCACCCGCACAGATACGCAGTATTTT | CASSLEVATRTDTQYF
TRBD2 | TRBJ2-5 | NA | TRBV27 | TGTGCCAGCAGTTTATCGGGGGGGACGAACGAGCACTACTTC | CASSLSGGTNEHYF
NA | TRBJ2-1 | many | TRBV27 | TGTGCCAGCAGTTTATCAGCAGGGGTGATGGATGAGCAGTTCTTC | CASSLSAGVMDEQFF
NA | TRBJ1-5 | few | TRBV7-9 | TGTGCCAGCAGCGAGAGCACGCAGACAGAAAGCAATCAGCCCCAGCATTTT | CASSESTQTESNQPQHF
NA | TRBJ2-3 | NA | TRBV12-3/TRBV12-4 | TGTGCCAGCAGTTTCCACGGAACTAGCACAGATACGCAGTATTTT | CASSFHGTSTDTQYF
TRBD2 | TRBJ2-4 | NA | TRBV20-1 | TGCAGTGCAAAAAAACTCCGGGACTACGATTACCAGCAGTACTTC | CSAKKLRDYDYQQYF
NA | TRBJ1-5 | NA | TRBV4-1 | TGCGCCAGCAGCCAAGATTCTCCCGGGGGCGGGCAGCCCCAGCATTTT | CASSQDSPGGGQPQHF
TRBD1 | TRBJ2-1 | few | TRBV12-3/TRBV12-4 | TGTGCCAGCACCCGGTGGGGCCAGGGGGCCTACAATGAGCAGTTCTTC | CASTRWGQGAYNEQFF
TRBD2 | TRBJ2-3 | NA | TRBV2 | TGTGCCACAAAGCGGGGGGGCCAAACAGATACGCAGTATTTT | CATKRGGQTDTQYF
NA | TRBJ2-7 | NA | TRBV29-1 | TGCAGCGTTGCAGCGGGTGGGGTAGGTGAGCAGTACTTC | CSVAAGGVGEQYF
NA | TRBJ2-7 | many | TRBV7-2 | TGTGCCAGCAGTTCGGACAGCCCAAGGCCCTACGAGCAGTACTTC | CASSSDSPRPYEQYF
NA | TRBJ2-5 | many | TRBV29-1 | TGCAGCGTTTACCCTGGACAGTTCCAAGAGACCCAGTACTTC | CSVYPGQFQETQYF
TRBD1 | TRBJ2-7 | many | TRBV20-1 | TGCAGTGCTAGAGTCGCAGGGGGCGACGAGCAGTACTTC | CSARVAGGDEQYF
TRBD1 | TRBJ1-4 | few | TRBV7-9 | TGTGCCAGCAGCGCCGGGACAGGGAGTGAAAAACTGTTTTTT | CASSAGTGSEKLFF
TRBD2 | TRBJ2-1 | NA | TRBV10-3 | TGTGCCATCAGTGGACTAGCGGGAGTGTTTCCCAATGAGCAGTTCTTC | CAISGLAGVFPNEQFF
NA | TRBJ2-3 | NA | TRBV5-1 | TGCGCCAGCAGCTTGGCCTCGGAGGGAGATACGCAGTATTTT | CASSLASEGDTQYF
TRBD1 | TRBJ2-6 | many | TRBV4-1 | TGCGCCAGCAGCCCCCAGGCAGGGGGAATGCTAGGCTCTGGGGCCAACGTCCTGACTTTC | CASSPQAGGMLGSGANVLTF
NA | TRBJ1-2 | few | TRBV29-1 | TGCAGCGTGGGCAAACAGGACTATGGCTACACCTTC | CSVGKQDYGYTF
NA | TRBJ2-1 | many | TRBV10-3 | TGTGCCATCAGTGATCTTGCGCAGGGTAATAATGAGCAGTTCTTC | CAISDLAQGNNEQFF
NA | TRBJ1-2 | many | TRBV29-1 | TGCAGCGTCGGAATGGTGGGGGGTACTAACTATGGCTACACCTTC | CSVGMVGGTNYGYTF
NA | TRBJ2-3 | NA | TRBV9 | TGTGCCAGCAGCGTGGCGGGGACTCCAGATACGCAGTATTTT | CASSVAGTPDTQYF
NA | TRBJ2-5 | few | TRBV28 | TGTGCCAGCAGTTTTGTGCGGGGGCGACAAGAGACCCAGTACTTC | CASSFVRGRQETQYF
NA | TRBJ2-5 | NA | TRBV21-1 | TGTGCCAGCAGCACTTGGGGGGTGCGGGAGACCCGGTACTTC | CASSTWGVRETRYF
NA | TRBJ1-1 | NA | TRBV15 | TGTGCCACCAGCAGAGATCCCACCATGAACACTGAAGCTTTCTTT | CATSRDPTMNTEAFF
TRBD1 | TRBJ2-7 | NA | TRBV6-5 | TGTGCCAGCAGTTACGAAGCCGGGACAGGGTTCAGGGAGCAGTACTTC | CASSYEAGTGFREQYF
TRBD1 | TRBJ2-5 | few | TRBV2 | TGTGCCAGCAGTGATTACAGGGGTGGGGAGACCCAGTACTTC | CASSDYRGGETQYF
NA | TRBJ2-1 | NA | TRBV3-1 | TGTGCCAACAGCCGCAACCCCGACGGCTACAATGAGCAGTTCTTC | CANSRNPDGYNEQFF
NA | TRBJ2-1 | NA | TRBV18 | TGTGCCAGCTTACCAAACGCGGGGCTTTACAATGAGCAGTTCTTC | CASLPNAGLYNEQFF
NA | TRBJ2-7 | NA | TRBV7-9 | TGTGCCAGCAGCCCTCCGGAGGTCCATCGCTACGAGCAGTACTTC | CASSPPEVHRYEQYF
NA | TRBJ2-7 | NA | TRBV29-1 | TGCAGCGTTGAAGGCCCAGGGGAAATCCGCGAGCAGTACTTC | CSVEGPGEIREQYF
NA | TRBJ2-7 | NA | TRBV20-1 | TGCAGTGCTACCTCCCAGCTCTCCTACGAGCAGTACTTC | CSATSQLSYEQYF
NA | TRBJ2-7 | few | TRBV11-2 | TGTGCCGGCAGCTTATTTGGAGACGGATTCTACGAGCAGTACTTC | CAGSLFGDGFYEQYF
NA | TRBJ1-2 | NA | TRBV10-2 | TGCGCCAGCAGGGCCTCTCAGTTCCAAGGCTACACCTTC | CASRASQFQGYTF
TRBD2 | TRBJ2-3 | NA | TRBV5-1 | TGCGCCAGCAGCCATAAGCGGGGGCCCACAGATACGCAGTATTTT | CASSHKRGPTDTQYF
NA | TRBJ1-5 | few | TRBV12-3/TRBV12-4 | TGTGCCAGCAGTATGGGGCCCCGAGAGGATCAGCCCCAGCATTTT | CASSMGPREDQPQHF
NA | TRBJ1-2 | NA | TRBV6-5 | TGTGCCAGCAGTTACGGGTTACTCTATGGCTACACCTTC | CASSYGLLYGYTF
NA | TRBJ1-2 | many | TRBV20-1 | TGCAGTGCTAGGGTTGTCCAGCAGAGCTATGGCTACACCTTC | CSARVVQQSYGYTF
NA | TRBJ2-1 | many | TRBV12-5 | TGTGCTAGTGGTGAATACAATGAGCAGTTCTTC | CASGEYNEQFF
NA | TRBJ1-4 | few | TRBV27 | TGTGCCAGCAGTTTCGCCGGGGGAAATGAAAAACTGTTTTTT | CASSFAGGNEKLFF
NA | TRBJ1-2 | few | TRBV27 | TGTGCCAGCAGGTCGGCGACGGGGATCAGTCATGGCTACACCTTC | CASRSATGISHGYTF
NA | TRBJ1-6 | many | TRBV9 | TGTGCCAGCAGTTCCGACAGCCATAATTCACCCCTCCACTTT | CASSSDSHNSPLHF
TRBD1 | TRBJ2-5 | few | TRBV7-9 | TGTGCCAATTCGCGGACAGGGAAAGAGACCCAGTACTTC | CANSRTGKETQYF
NA | TRBJ2-5 | NA | TRBV24-1 | TGTGCCACCAGTGGAAGGGGGTACGTAGGGGGTATGGTCTACAATGAGCAGTACTTC | CATSGRGYVGGMVYNEQYF
NA | TRBJ2-5 | many | TRBV20-1 | TGCAGTGCTAGGTTACCGGAGGGGATCCCAGAGACCCAGTACTTC | CSARLPEGIPETQYF
NA | TRBJ2-1 | few | TRBV20-1 | TGCAGTGCTGTGATTAGATACAATGAGCAGTTCTTC | CSAVIRYNEQFF
NA | TRBJ2-2 | NA | TRBV18 | TGTGCCAGCTCAGCAGGGACCCAGAACACCGGGGAGCTGTTTTTT | CASSAGTQNTGELFF
NA | TRBJ2-1 | few | TRBV7-2 | TGTGCCAGCAGCCCTCTGACCCGAGGGGGAGAGTTCTTC | CASSPLTRGGEFF
NA | TRBJ2-6 | NA | TRBV7-7 | TGTGCCAGCAGCTTAGCGCCGGGATCTGGGGCCAACGTCCTGACTTTC | CASSLAPGSGANVLTF
TRBD1 | TRBJ2-5 | many | TRBV20-1 | TGCAGTGCTAGTCTTAGACAGGGGGAAGAGACCCAGTACTTC | CSASLRQGEETQYF
TRBD1 | TRBJ2-7 | NA | TRBV29-1 | TGCAGCGTTCCAGGGGGTAACGAGCAGTACTTC | CSVPGGNEQYF
NA | TRBJ1-2 | few | TRBV28 | TGTGCCAGCAGTTTACCTAGTGGGGCTGGCTACACCTTC | CASSLPSGAGYTF